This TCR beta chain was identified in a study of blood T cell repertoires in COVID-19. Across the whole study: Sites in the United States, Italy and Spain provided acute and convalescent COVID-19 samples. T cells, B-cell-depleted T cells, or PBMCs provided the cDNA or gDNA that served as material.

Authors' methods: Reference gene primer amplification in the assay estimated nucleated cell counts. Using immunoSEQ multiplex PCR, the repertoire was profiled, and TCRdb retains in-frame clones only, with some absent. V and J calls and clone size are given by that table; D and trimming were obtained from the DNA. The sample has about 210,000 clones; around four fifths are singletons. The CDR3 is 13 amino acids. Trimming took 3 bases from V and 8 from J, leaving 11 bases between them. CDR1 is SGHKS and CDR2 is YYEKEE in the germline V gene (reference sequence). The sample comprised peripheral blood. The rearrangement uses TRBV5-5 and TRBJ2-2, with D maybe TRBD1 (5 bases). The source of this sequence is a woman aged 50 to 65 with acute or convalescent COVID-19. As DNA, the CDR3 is TGTGCCAGCAGCTCCATTCCAGGGGGGGAGCTGTTTTTT. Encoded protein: CASSSIPGGELFF.